The 22 T cell receptor beta chains listed next were all sequenced from one sample in a study of blood T cell repertoires in COVID-19. Clones were sequenced by immunoSEQ multiplex PCR, and TCRdb holds only the in-frame ones, with some missing. The sample has roughly 36,000 clones; roughly 85% are singletons. The specimen was peripheral blood. Receptor source: a man in his sixties with active COVID-19.

This sequence joins TRBV24-1 and TRBJ2-2; tentatively, D is TRBD1 (5 bases). The germline gives CDR1 KGHDR, CDR2 SFDVKD. Trimming stripped 9 bases from V and 3 bases from J, with 13 bases between. CDR3 length equals 14 residues. In nucleotides, the CDR3 is TGTGCCACCCGGCAGGGAACGGACACCGGGGAGCTGTTTTTT. Protein product: CATRQGTDTGELFF.

This chain uses TRBV5-1 with TRBJ2-5, with D perhaps TRBD2 (5 bases). The CDR3 extends over 17 amino acids. Trimming took 0 bases from V and 5 from J, leaving 20 bases between them. Germline V gene data show CDR1 as SGHRS and CDR2 as YFSETQ. For the CDR3, the DNA is TGCGCCAGCAGCTTGGAAGGAGGACGGGCTTTTGGGGAGACCCAGTACTTC. Protein: CASSLEGGRAFGETQYF.

This sequence joins TRBV7-9 and TRBJ2-2; maybe TRBD2 (5 bases). CDR1 and CDR2 from the germline V gene are SEHNR and FQNEAQ (reference sequence). Trimming stripped 3 bases from V and 2 bases from J, with 7 bases between. The CDR3 consists of 14 residues. The CDR3 protein is CASSFASNTGELFF. In nucleotides, the CDR3 is TGTGCCAGCAGCTTCGCTAGCAACACCGGGGAGCTGTTTTTT.

The V and J genes are TRBV28 and TRBJ1-4; TRBD1 is a possible D gene (6 bases). Trimming shortened V by 6 bases and J by 7 bases, and 15 bases separated the two germline ends. Germline values: CDR1 MDHEN, CDR2 SYDVKM. This CDR3 contains 14 residues. The chain's CDR3 is CASSKQGMTEKLFF. The CDR3 nucleotides read TGTGCCAGCAGCAAACAGGGTATGACTGAAAAACTGTTTTTT.

The rearrangement links TRBV2 to TRBJ2-3; 10 nucleotides align to TRBD2. The CDR3 is 15 amino acids. The V gene's germline CDR1 is SNHLY and CDR2 FYNNEI. V was pared by 6 bases and J by 4 bases, with 7 bases of the junction left unmatched. This CDR3 reads CASSPSGRDSDTQYF. CDR3 DNA: TGTGCCAGCAGCCCAAGCGGGAGGGACTCAGATACGCAGTATTTT. The full variable domain, its missing parts supplied by reference TRBV2 and TRBJ2-3, is EPEVTQTPSHQVTQMGQEVILRCVPISNHLYFYWYRQILGQKVEFLVSFYNNEISEKSEIFDDQFSVERPDGSNFTLKIRSTKLEDSAMYFCASSPSGRDSDTQYFGPGTRLTVL.

This chain joins TRBV2 and TRBJ2-4; 7 nucleotides match TRBD1. CDR3 length: 15 residues. The J segment lost 0 bases and the V segment lost 10 bases, leaving 9 bases of the junction unmatched. From germline, CDR1 is SNHLY and CDR2 FYNNEI. In nucleotides, the CDR3 is TGTGCCACCGAGAGACAGGGTCTAGCCAAAAACATTCAGTACTTC. It yields the protein CATERQGLAKNIQYF.

The rearrangement joins TRBV27 to TRBJ1-2; 10 bases agree with TRBD1. This CDR3 has 19 residues. Germline-derived CDR1 and CDR2 are MNHEY and SMNVEV (reference sequence). The junction had 17 bases not matched to a gene; V was cut back by 5 bases and J by 2 bases. Here the CDR3 DNA reads TGTGCCAGCAGTCTCCACTCTGACAGGGGGCGTACGATGAACTATGGCTACACCTTC. This sequence encodes CASSLHSDRGRTMNYGYTF.

The J gene is TRBJ2-3, the V gene TRBV6-1, with TRBD2 identical over 7 bases. There are 15 residues in the CDR3. J was trimmed by 5 bases and V by 5 bases; bases with no gene match: 10. CDR1 is MNHNS, CDR2 SASEGT, per germline. The CDR3 bases are TGTGCCAGCAGTCTTCTAGCGGTACTGGGAGATACGCAGTATTTT. Translated, it gives CASSLLAVLGDTQYF.

This clone was picked up one time. V and J are TRBV20-1 and TRBJ2-5; no reliable D call. CDR3 length: 10 amino acids. V was shortened by 3 bases and J by 3 bases, with 2 bases between the two germline ends. Germline values: CDR1 DFQATT, CDR2 SNEGSKA (reference sequence). The CDR3 DNA reads as TGCAGTGCTAGCAAAGAGACCCAGTACTTC. Translation gives CSASKETQYF.

This sequence joins TRBV5-1 and TRBJ2-1, with TRBD2 identical over 9 bases. This CDR3 spans 19 amino acids. CDR1 is SGHRS and CDR2 is YFSETQ in the germline V gene. J lost 0 bases, V lost 4 bases, and 14 bases had no gene match. CDR3 nucleotide sequence: TGCGCCAGCAGCAACGGACTAGCGACATTGACGAGCTCCTACAATGAGCAGTTCTTC. Amino acids: CASSNGLATLTSSYNEQFF.

The chain couples TRBV19 to TRBJ1-4; TRBD1 aligns across 9 bases. This CDR3 spans 18 amino acids. Unmatched junction bases numbered 10, after V lost 4 bases and J lost 1 base. Looked up from germline, CDR1 is LNHDA and CDR2 is SQIVND (reference sequence). The chain's CDR3 is CASSTNRGPERTNEKLFF. As DNA, the CDR3 is TGTGCCAGTAGTACTAACAGGGGGCCGGAGCGAACTAATGAAAAACTGTTTTTT.

The V call is TRBV6-5, the J call TRBJ2-5; TRBD1 matches at 7 bases. The CDR3 covers 15 residues. Germline assignment: CDR1 MNHEY and CDR2 SVGAGI. V lost 6 bases, J lost 2 bases, and 9 bases stayed unmatched. CDR3 nucleotide sequence: TGTGCCAGCAGACCCGTGGGACAGCAACAAGAGACCCAGTACTTC. As protein: CASRPVGQQQETQYF.

V is TRBV28 and J is TRBJ2-3; 9 nucleotides match TRBD1. Looked up from germline, CDR1 is MDHEN and CDR2 is SYDVKM. Trimming at V came to 7 bases and at J to 5 bases, leaving 13 bases not matched to a gene. The CDR3 has 16 residues. The CDR3 reads CASTSPGTGLRDTQYF. The CDR3 coding sequence is TGTGCCAGCACCTCCCCCGGGACAGGGCTTAGAGATACGCAGTATTTT.

This clone was counted only a few times. V is TRBV19 and J is TRBJ2-7, with 11 bases lining up with TRBD2. Germline V CDR1 and CDR2: LNHDA, SQIVND (reference sequence). The ends lost 5 bases at V and 7 bases at J; junction bases unmatched: 7. This CDR3 is 14 amino acids long. This CDR3 is CASSLAGGYGEQYF. CDR3 sequence (DNA): TGTGCCAGTAGTCTAGCGGGAGGCTACGGGGAGCAGTACTTC.

The CDR3 region is CASSSTDQGYGYTF. In DNA, the CDR3 is TGTGCCAGCAGTTCGACAGACCAAGGCTATGGCTACACCTTC. The chain recombines TRBV6-1 with TRBJ1-2, with D perhaps TRBD1 (5 bases). The CDR3 sequence is 14 residues long. With 5 bases removed from V and 4 bases from J, the gap between germline ends came to 14 bases. Germline V gene lookup returns CDR1 MNHNS and CDR2 SASEGT.

The gene calls are TRBV7-2 and TRBJ2-7; no definite D call. V was cut by 4 bases and J by 7 bases, with 17 bases left in between. The CDR3 totals 14 residues. Germline V gene sequence: CDR1 SGHTA, CDR2 FQGNSA. The CDR3 DNA sequence: TGTGCCAGCAGCTCCAGAGGTAGGTTGGAGGAGCAGTACGTC. This codes for CASSSRGRLEEQYV.

The chain links TRBV6-5 to TRBJ2-1; TRBD2 aligns across 14 bases. This CDR3 contains 15 residues. Germline V gene data show CDR1 as MNHEY and CDR2 as SVGAGI. V gave up 5 bases and J gave up 7 bases; unmatched junction bases: 4. The CDR3 nucleotides are TGTGCCAGCAGTCGGGGACTAGCGGGAGAGAATGAGCAGTTCTTC. Translated, it gives CASSRGLAGENEQFF.

In nucleotides, the CDR3 is TGTGCCAGCAGCCAAGGGGCGGGAGACGGGGAGCTGTTTTTT. This encodes CASSQGAGDGELFF. The chain joins TRBV3-1 (or the pseudogene TRBV3-2) to TRBJ2-2; the match to TRBD2 covers 7 bases. The CDR3 consists of 14 residues. The germline V gene has CDR1 LGHDT and CDR2 YNNKEL (reference sequence). J was trimmed by 7 bases and V by 1 base; bases with no gene match: 3.

The chain recombines TRBV7-8 with TRBJ2-7, with TRBD2 matching over 12 bases. This CDR3 is built from 16 residues. Germline values: CDR1 SGHVS, CDR2 FQNEAQ. J lost 6 bases, V lost 1 base, and 7 bases had no gene match. The chain's CDR3 is CASSLGRASGRVEQYV. For the CDR3, the DNA is TGTGCCAGCAGCTTAGGCAGGGCTAGCGGGAGGGTCGAGCAGTACGTC.

The chain combines TRBV7-9 with TRBJ2-3, with 8 bases aligning to TRBD1. J lost 1 base, V lost 5 bases, and 2 bases had no gene match. This CDR3 contains 14 residues. The germline V gene encodes CDR1 SEHNR and CDR2 FQNEAQ (reference sequence). DNA for the CDR3: TGTGCCAGCAGCATCAGGGGGCGCACAGATACGCAGTATTTT. It specifies CASSIRGRTDTQYF.

In its sample, this clone was seen once. This chain's CDR3 is CASRRTGFDQPQHF. The CDR3 DNA reads TGTGCCAGCAGGAGGACAGGGTTCGATCAGCCCCAGCATTTT. This sequence joins TRBV6-5 and TRBJ1-5, with 8 bases fitting TRBD1. CDR3 length equals 14 residues. V was clipped by 6 bases and J by 5 bases; unmatched bases: 6. Germline V CDR1 and CDR2: MNHEY, SVGAGI.

The J gene is TRBJ2-7, the V gene TRBV6-5, with a tentative D call TRBD2 (7 bases). V lost 1 base to trimming and J lost 2 bases, with 12 bases between them. Germline V lookup: CDR1 MNHEY, CDR2 SVGAGI. This CDR3 has 15 amino acids. The CDR3 sequence is CASSYLGEGAYEQYF. CDR3 in DNA: TGTGCCAGCAGTTACTTAGGGGAGGGGGCCTACGAGCAGTACTTC.